This TCR beta chain was recovered during a study of T cells in Graves' hyperthyroidism and ophthalmopathy (dated 2019 in TCRdb). A note on the overall study: Peripheral blood was collected at initial diagnosis, before any treatment. To identify distinguishing TCR V-J signatures, a discovery cohort of some 99 patients was used, comprising 43 with Graves' ophthalmopathy and 55 to 65 with stable Graves' hyperthyroidism. An independent validation cohort of 18 to 20 hyperthyroidism patients and over 15 patients who later progressed to ophthalmopathy tested prospective prediction of ophthalmopathy. The approximately 100 discovery patients were randomly split 7:3 into training and test sets. Thyroid tissue and blood T-cell repertoires from several Graves' hyperthyroidism patients were also compared in the study. After blood sampling, hyperthyroidism patients were treated with methimazole at a starting dose of 30 mg daily, and ophthalmopathy patients were treated with high-dose intravenous methylprednisolone. The paper describes TCR Vbeta CDR3 sequencing of 140 or so peripheral blood samples, made up of about 40 ophthalmopathy patients, 70 to 75 hyperthyroidism patients and roughly 17 progressor patients. What the research found in general, with its limitations: No statistical method was used to fix the sample size in advance, and group allocation was not hidden from the investigators. Most expanded thyroid clonotypes (frequency above 0.001) were also detected in blood, suggesting blood repertoires may reflect thyroid immune responses. A model built on a 13 V-J signature distinguished ophthalmopathy from stable hyperthyroidism, reaching 85% to 90% sensitivity and about 81% specificity in cross-validation and 80%/75% in testing. In validation, progression to ophthalmopathy was predicted by the model with almost 71% sensitivity and around 75% specificity, a median of about 6 months before onset.

This clonotype was seen repeatedly, ten times or more. This clone's antigen is unknown. The sample holds no much larger clone one base away, and base qualities are not on file. TCR beta CDR3 regions were amplified from RNA transcripts. The first round of RT-PCR for the TCR CDR3 was performed with the HTBI primer set and the Qiagen OneStep RT-PCR kit. The libraries were constructed in a second round of multiplex PCR and then size-selected and purified. The libraries were sequenced on an Illumina HiSeq2000 using paired-end 100 bp reads. On the authors' methods: SOAPnuke was used to process the raw data, removing reads that contained adapters or uncalled bases, had a mean Phred below 15, or lacked an exact match to the constant primer or identifier. COPE v1.2.5 was used to merge high-quality paired reads, and clonotypes were defined as unique nucleotide sequences. Clonotypes were aligned to IMGT TRBV, TRBD and TRBJ reference segments using MiTCR v1.1. The analysis was restricted to V-J combinations with a frequency above 0.0001, which together covered 99.2% of the repertoires. A TCS score was defined as the ratio of F50 (clonal expansion) to E x V (chaos), with BLOSUM62-based TCRdist applied between CDR3 peptides within each V-J. Welch's t-statistics and random forest reduced fewer than 600 V-J features to roughly 13, which were used in a naive Bayes classifier (R e1071). The public reads were quality trimmed at Q25 with fastp and then assembled into clones with MiXCR by TCRdb, keeping productive beta chains. When rows share a CDR3 protein, they turn into one entry using the most common DNA and genes. TCRdb, not the authors, supplied the V and J calls. In all, the sample holds 650,000 to 700,000 distinct CDR3 sequences, and 17% of those were seen once. The ten top clones hold roughly 16% of the sample.

Stable Graves' hyperthyroidism was defined as the absence of progression to ophthalmopathy over 18 months of follow-up. Hyperthyroidism patients were newly diagnosed, with disease duration under 2 months, and aged 18 to 65 years. Exclusion was applied to patients with uncontrolled infections, other autoimmune diseases, pregnancy or lactation. Diagnoses were established on the basis of clinical symptoms, serum thyroxine and TRAb, thyroid ultrasound, and orbital computed tomography. PBMCs were isolated from approximately 10 ml of fresh peripheral blood by Ficoll-Paque density gradient centrifugation. Total RNA was extracted using Trizol reagent, and RNA quality was assessed on an Agilent 2100 Bioanalyzer. The germline V gene (reference sequence) specifies GTSNPN as CDR1 and SVGIG as CDR2. V is trimmed back by 5 bases and J by 7 bases, and the junction contains 7 bases that no gene match accounts for. From the cysteine through the phenylalanine, the CDR3 covers 13 amino acids. Solely the CDR3 DNA is kept, with 39 bases framed from the first base.

The V gene is TRBV30 and the J gene is TRBJ2-1; 8 bases in the middle match TRBD2. The TCR was taken from a man in his fifties or sixties with Graves' hyperthyroidism. Sequencing was carried out using blood. The bases read TGTGCCTGGGCGACGGGAGGGTTGAATGAGCAGTTCTTC. Translated, it reads CAWATGGLNEQFF.